The clone carrying this TCR beta chain was counted at least ten times. Its antigen is not known. The data derive from a study of CD8+CD57+ T cells in acquired aplastic anemia. Study observations and caveats: Patients and controls shared over 25 CD8+ CDR3 sequences, which appeared highly expressed in patients and within their immunodominant clones.

Flow cytometry had shown expanded CD8+CD57+ cells in the patients chosen for sequencing. Using genomic DNA as the template, TCR beta VDJ and CDR3 profiling was carried out. TCRdb itself ran the reads through MiXCR, one entry per CDR3 protein. The sample has approximately 180,000 distinct CDR3 sequences, roughly 48% seen once; the top ten hold over 0.95%. Germline V gives CDR1 DFQATT, CDR2 SNEGSKA (reference sequence). This CDR3 has 15 amino acids. V was pared by 0 bases and J by 0 bases, with 10 bases between. Material: sorted CD4+, CD8+, or CD8+CD57+ T cells (not recorded which) from PBMCs. This receptor was identified in a human donor with aplastic anemia. The V gene is TRBV20-1, the J gene TRBJ2-3; weak D call: TRBD2 (7 bases). As DNA, the CDR3 is TGCAGTGCTAGAGATGGGAGGGGGAGCACAGATACGCAGTATTTT. Protein: CSARDGRGSTDTQYF.